This TCR beta chain was recovered during a study of neoadjuvant nivolumab and ipilimumab in lung cancer. General observations from the study: Blood richness before therapy tracked richness in tumors resected after neoadjuvant therapy. Only a small number of samples underwent TCR sequencing.

V was shortened by 2 bases and J by 0 bases, with 7 bases between the two germline ends. This CDR3 is 14 amino acids long. The germline gives CDR1 SQVTM, CDR2 ANQGSEA. A word on this clone: Its antigen is undetermined.

Repertoires were generated with immunoSEQ multiplex PCR, while TCRdb's copy carries only in-frame clones and drops some. In the table there are tens of thousands of clones, approximately 80% of which are singletons. V and J are TRBV29-1 and TRBJ2-2, with D tentatively TRBD2 (6 bases). Specimen: peripheral blood, collected before neoadjuvant nivolumab, alone or with ipilimumab. The origin of this receptor is an adult with non-small cell lung cancer. CDR3 sequence reads: CSVESGANTGELFF. In DNA form, the CDR3 reads TGCAGCGTTGAATCGGGGGCGAACACCGGGGAGCTGTTTTTT.